The entry that follows covers one T cell receptor (beta chain) sequence. The sample originates from a study of blood T cell repertoires in COVID-19. Study at large: Samples of COVID-19 (acute and convalescent) were obtained from the United States, Italy and Spain. In each case, the material was cDNA or gDNA derived from T cells, B-cell-depleted T cells, or PBMCs.

The CDR3 loop spans 15 amino acids. Germline V gene lookup returns CDR1 MNHEY and CDR2 SMNVEV (reference sequence). Between the trimmed V and J ends, which lost 3 bases and 3 bases, there was a span of 15 bases. Original data processing: Amplifying reference gene primers gave estimates of nucleated cell counts. Here immunoSEQ multiplex PCR was the method, and the copy in TCRdb shows in-frame clones only, minus some. V, J and clone size were drawn from that table, and D and trimming were deduced from the DNA. Here the sample spans 150,000 to 200,000 clones, 84% being singletons. This TCR was recovered from a man between 18 and 35 years old with active or convalescent COVID-19. The sequenced sample was peripheral blood. The chain is built from TRBV27 and TRBJ2-7, with D possibly being TRBD1 (5 bases). This chain's CDR3 is CASSLGPPGYYEQYF. CDR3 DNA: TGTGCCAGCAGTTTGGGGCCCCCCGGATACTACGAGCAGTACTTC.